The clone carrying this T cell receptor beta chain was counted only a few times. Antigen: not known. The sample comes from a study of blood T cells in healthy people across ages. CDR1 and CDR2 from the germline V gene are SGHNT and YYREEE (reference sequence). This CDR3 spans 14 amino acids. V was trimmed by 2 bases and J by 2 bases, leaving 10 bases between them. The second PCR ran 7 to 11 cycles with a sample-barcoded 5' primer and J-beta primers. A 12-random-nucleotide template-switch adaptor tagged each cDNA molecule. MiXCR was run by TCRdb on the 5' RACE reads, yielding one entry per CDR3 protein. The sample yields 750,000 or so distinct CDR3 sequences, 25% seen once. Drawing of peripheral blood yielded about 9.8 milliliters from each donor. Study-level points and caveats: Diversity of TCR beta per million T cells declined in a roughly linear way with age.

The same specimen was also included in a second study, on T cells of mothers and their children.

This clonotype was sampled from a boy aged 5 to 17 in good health. The specimen was blood. The chain couples TRBV5-4 to TRBJ2-5, with D unresolved. As DNA, the CDR3 is TGTGCCAGCAGCTTAGTGTCTAAACAAGAGACCCAGTACTTC. Translating gives CASSLVSKQETQYF.